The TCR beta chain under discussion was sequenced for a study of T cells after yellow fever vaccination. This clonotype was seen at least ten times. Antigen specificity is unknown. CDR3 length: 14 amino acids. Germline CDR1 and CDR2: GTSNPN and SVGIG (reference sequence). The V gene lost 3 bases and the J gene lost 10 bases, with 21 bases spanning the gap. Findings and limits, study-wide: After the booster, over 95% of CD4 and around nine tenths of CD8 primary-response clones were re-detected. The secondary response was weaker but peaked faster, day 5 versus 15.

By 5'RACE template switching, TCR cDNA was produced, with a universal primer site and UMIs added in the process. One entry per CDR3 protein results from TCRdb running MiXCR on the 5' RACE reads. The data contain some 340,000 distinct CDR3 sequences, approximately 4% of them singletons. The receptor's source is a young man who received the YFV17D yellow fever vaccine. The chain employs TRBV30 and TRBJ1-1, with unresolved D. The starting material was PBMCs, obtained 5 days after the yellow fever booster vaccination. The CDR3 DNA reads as TGTGCCTGGAGCCTCCCGGCAGTTTCGGCAGGAGCTTTCTTT. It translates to CAWSLPAVSAGAFF.